These 27 T cell receptor beta chains were all obtained from the same sample, sequenced in a study of T cell changes during pregnancy in multiple sclerosis. Using immunoSEQ multiplex PCR, the repertoire was profiled, and TCRdb retains in-frame clones only, with some absent. This table has tens of thousands of clones, about 93% appearing once. The sequencing here drew on CD4+ T cells from peripheral blood mononuclear cells, taken after pregnancy. The receptors were sampled from a female donor with multiple sclerosis, enrolled in a pregnancy study.

The chain joins TRBV7-9 to TRBJ1-3, with D perhaps TRBD1 (5 bases). The CDR3 spans 19 residues. CDR1 SEHNR and CDR2 FQNEAQ come from the germline V gene (reference sequence). Trimming left V 4 bases short and J 0 bases short, with 22 bases between. The CDR3 is CASSSLTPRRGDSGNTIYF. The CDR3, as DNA: TGTGCCAGCAGCTCCCTGACCCCGCGGCGGGGCGACTCTGGAAACACCATATATTTT.

The rearrangement uses TRBV7-8 and TRBJ1-5; 8 bases are shared with TRBD1. This CDR3 is built from 14 residues. Germline V gene sequence: CDR1 SGHVS, CDR2 FQNEAQ. Unmatched junction bases numbered 4, after V lost 3 bases and J lost 6 bases. CDR3 sequence: CASSFQGAFQPQHF. CDR3 sequence (DNA): TGTGCCAGCAGCTTCCAGGGGGCGTTTCAGCCCCAGCATTTT.

The chain carries TRBV19 and TRBJ2-7; perhaps TRBD1 as D (6 bases). V lost 4 bases, J lost 3 bases, and 25 bases lay in between. There are 18 residues in the CDR3. Germline V gene lookup returns CDR1 LNHDA and CDR2 SQIVND (reference sequence). This chain's CDR3 is CASSKRSMRRGMDYEQYF. The CDR3 DNA is TGTGCCAGTAGTAAACGTTCGATGCGCAGGGGTATGGACTACGAGCAGTACTTC. The whole variable domain, remainder taken from reference TRBV19 and TRBJ2-7, is DGGITQSPKYLFRKEGQNVTLSCEQNLNHDAMYWYRQDPGQGLRLIYYSQIVNDFQKGDIAEGYSVSREKKESFPLTVTSAQKNPTAFYLCASSKRSMRRGMDYEQYFGPGTRLTVT.

The J gene is TRBJ1-3, the V gene TRBV2; D not certain. Germline V CDR1 and CDR2: SNHLY, FYNNEI. The V gene lost 6 bases and the J gene lost 0 bases, with 9 bases spanning the gap. The CDR3 loop spans 14 amino acids. The CDR3, as DNA: TGTGCCAGCAGCGAGGAAATCTCTGGAAACACCATATATTTT. Its translation is CASSEEISGNTIYF.

This chain uses TRBV6-1 with TRBJ1-5; D is uncertain. Germline V lookup: CDR1 MNHNS, CDR2 SASEGT. V was cut by 3 bases and J by 5 bases, with 11 bases left in between. The CDR3 loop spans 14 amino acids. The CDR3, as DNA: TGTGCCAGCAGTGAGGGAGGGAACGATCAGCCCCAGCATTTT. Its protein is CASSEGGNDQPQHF.

The rearrangement joins TRBV5-1 to TRBJ2-1, with 7 bases that match TRBD1. The CDR3 totals 16 residues. With 0 bases clipped from V and 0 bases from J, the junction kept 3 bases outside the gene matches. The germline V gene has CDR1 SGHRS and CDR2 YFSETQ. The CDR3 here is CASSLEGDSSYNEQFF. The CDR3 bases are TGCGCCAGCAGCTTGGAGGGGGACAGCTCCTACAATGAGCAGTTCTTC.

The chain recombines TRBV28 with TRBJ1-2; D perhaps matches TRBD1 (5 bases). The CDR3 spans 14 residues. Per the germline V gene, CDR1 is MDHEN and CDR2 is SYDVKM. V was pared by 4 bases and J by 3 bases, with 12 bases between. The CDR3 reads CASSSPPGYYGYTF. As DNA, the CDR3 is TGTGCCAGCAGTTCACCCCCAGGGTACTATGGCTACACCTTC.

The chain joins TRBV5-6 to TRBJ2-7; 8 bases map to TRBD2. CDR3 length: 16 amino acids. The V gene end was trimmed by 0 bases and the J gene end by 4 bases; junction bases not matched to a gene: 9. Germline CDR1 reads SGHDT; CDR2 reads YYEEEE. The DNA of the CDR3 is TGTGCCAGCAGCTTGGCCTCGCGGGAGGTAGGGTACGAGCAGTACTTC. This encodes CASSLASREVGYEQYF.

The genes are TRBV4-1 and TRBJ2-5, with 10 bases aligning to TRBD2. With 3 bases clipped from V and 2 bases from J, the junction kept 6 bases outside the gene matches. The germline CDR1 and CDR2 sequences are MGHRA and YSYEKL. This CDR3 is built from 16 residues. The CDR3 DNA reads as TGCGCCAGCAGCCAGGGGGCTAGCGGGAGTCAAGAGACCCAGTACTTC. Its translation: CASSQGASGSQETQYF.

The chain joins TRBV28 to TRBJ1-1; unclear D gene. CDR3 size: 12 residues. V lost 6 bases and J 5 bases, leaving 10 bases between the germline ends. Germline loops: CDR1 MDHEN, CDR2 SYDVKM. This CDR3 reads CASSSRGTEAFF. The CDR3 DNA reads TGTGCCAGCAGCTCACGAGGAACTGAAGCTTTCTTT. Drawing the rest from reference TRBV28 and TRBJ1-1, the complete variable domain is DVKVTQSSRYLVKRTGEKVFLECVQDMDHENMFWYRQDPGLGLRLIYFSYDVKMKEKGDIPEGYSVSREKKERFSLILESASTNQTSMYLCASSSRGTEAFFGQGTRLTVV.

V usage is TRBV25-1 and J usage is TRBJ2-7, with 11 bases lining up with TRBD1. CDR3 size: 13 residues. CDR1 is MGHDK, CDR2 SYGVNS, per germline. V shed 8 bases and J 3 bases; nucleotides not matched to a gene: 3. CDR3 protein: CASSGQGVYEQYF. For the CDR3, the DNA is TGTGCCAGCTCGGGACAGGGGGTCTACGAGCAGTACTTC.

The chain has TRBV28 and TRBJ2-3; TRBD2 aligns across 10 bases. The ends lost 10 bases at V and 3 bases at J; junction bases unmatched: 13. In germline, CDR1 is MDHEN, CDR2 SYDVKM. The CDR3 is 16 amino acids. The CDR3 loop reads CATHNGSGRGTDTQYF. DNA of the CDR3: TGTGCCACCCATAATGGAAGCGGGAGGGGGACAGATACGCAGTATTTT.

This chain uses TRBV5-1 with TRBJ1-2; 7 bases map to TRBD1. The V segment lost 4 bases and the J segment 6 bases; nucleotides outside the gene matches: 9. CDR3 length: 14 amino acids. Germline V CDR1 and CDR2: SGHRS, YFSETQ. The CDR3 loop is CASSHSDRVDGYTF. CDR3 DNA: TGCGCCAGCAGCCATTCTGACAGGGTAGATGGCTACACCTTC.

This sequence joins TRBV10-3 and TRBJ1-1; the D is unclear. V lost 6 bases and J 0 bases, leaving 11 bases between the germline ends. Germline CDR1 and CDR2: ENHRY and SYGVKD. This CDR3 has 14 amino acids. CDR3 in DNA: TGTGCCATCAGGGCCGCAGGTATGAACACTGAAGCTTTCTTT. Translation gives CAIRAAGMNTEAFF.

The rearrangement uses TRBV19 and TRBJ2-5, with TRBD2 as a possible D gene (5 bases). Trimming removed 5 bases at V and 4 bases at J, with 17 bases between. This CDR3 has 15 residues. From germline, CDR1 is LNHDA and CDR2 SQIVND (reference sequence). The CDR3 region is CASSPPTGLGETQYF. The CDR3 DNA sequence: TGTGCCAGTAGTCCCCCAACCGGACTGGGAGAGACCCAGTACTTC.

The V and J genes are TRBV11-3 and TRBJ2-3, with TRBD2 identical over 8 bases. The CDR3 sequence is 15 residues long. Looked up from germline, CDR1 is SGHNT and CDR2 is YENEEA. J was trimmed by 6 bases and V by 5 bases; bases with no gene match: 10. CDR3 region: CASSAFSGTSDTQYF. CDR3 sequence (DNA): TGTGCCAGCAGCGCCTTTAGCGGGACGTCTGATACGCAGTATTTT.

This chain connects TRBV2 to TRBJ2-1, with a tentative D call TRBD2 (5 bases). The CDR3 is 11 residues long. The germline V gene encodes CDR1 SNHLY and CDR2 FYNNEI. V shed 7 bases and J shed 6 bases, with 7 bases lying between them. The DNA of the CDR3 is TGTGCCAGCATGCTAGCCAATGAGCAGTTCTTC. It encodes CASMLANEQFF.

The chain joins TRBV19 to TRBJ2-3, with TRBD1 matching 9 bases. This CDR3 has 13 amino acids. V dropped 8 bases and J dropped 5; count of bases not matched to a gene: 5. Per germline, CDR1 LNHDA and CDR2 SQIVND (reference sequence). In DNA, the CDR3 is TGTGCCAGTGGGGACAGGGCCGGAGATACGCAGTATTTT. Translation gives CASGDRAGDTQYF.

V and J are TRBV5-1 and TRBJ1-4, with TRBD1 matching 7 bases. J gave up 0 bases and V 3 bases, and 5 bases lay outside the gene matches. This CDR3 is built from 16 residues. The germline CDR1 and CDR2 sequences are SGHRS and YFSETQ. The CDR3 DNA sequence: TGCGCCAGCAGCTGGGGACAGTTTGCAACTAATGAAAAACTGTTTTTT. This gives the protein CASSWGQFATNEKLFF.

The chain employs TRBV6-5 and TRBJ1-2; 11 bases fit TRBD1. Trimming at V came to 7 bases and at J to 7 bases, leaving 8 bases not matched to a gene. Germline V gives CDR1 MNHEY, CDR2 SVGAGI. This CDR3 is built from 14 residues. The CDR3 is CASTPLGTGGGYTF. CDR3 DNA sequence: TGTGCCAGCACTCCTCTCGGGACAGGGGGTGGCTACACCTTC.

V gene TRBV19 combines with J gene TRBJ2-4, with D unresolved. The CDR3 totals 13 residues. Trimming took off 8 bases at V and 0 bases at J, with 8 bases between the two ends. CDR1 LNHDA and CDR2 SQIVND come from the germline V gene (reference sequence). DNA for the CDR3: TGTGCCAGTGGTCTACTAGCCAAAAACATTCAGTACTTC. As protein: CASGLLAKNIQYF.

This clone showed up just a few times. The chain uses TRBV29-1 and TRBJ2-1, with TRBD2 identical over 8 bases. V trimming: 4 bases; J trimming: 5 bases; junction bases outside the gene matches: 4. Germline CDR1 SQVTM, CDR2 ANQGSEA. CDR3 length: 13 amino acids. CDR3 in DNA: TGCAGCGTTGGGGCGGGAGGCAACAATGAGCAGTTCTTC. Its protein product is CSVGAGGNNEQFF.

The chain uses TRBV28 and TRBJ2-1; D is perhaps TRBD2 (5 bases). The CDR3 extends over 15 amino acids. The germline gives CDR1 MDHEN, CDR2 SYDVKM. Trimming took 5 bases from V and 2 from J, leaving 13 bases between them. CDR3 nucleotides: TGTGCCAGCAGTATCGAGAGGGAACCCTACAATGAGCAGTTCTTC. Its translation is CASSIEREPYNEQFF.

V usage is TRBV12-5 and J usage is TRBJ2-1, with a possible D match to TRBD1 (5 bases). This CDR3 region has 14 residues. Trimming removed 5 bases at V and 6 bases at J, with 14 bases between. Germline CDR1 reads LGHNT; CDR2 reads FRNRAP. CDR3 sequence reads: CASGKGLDGNEQFF. The CDR3, as DNA: TGTGCTAGTGGTAAGGGGCTGGATGGCAATGAGCAGTTCTTC. Together with reference TRBV12-5 and TRBJ2-1, the CDR3 gives the full variable domain: DARVTQTPRHKVTEMGQEVTMRCQPILGHNTVFWYRQTMMQGLELLAYFRNRAPLDDSGMPKDRFSAEMPDATLATLKIQPSEPRDSAVYFCASGKGLDGNEQFFGPGTRLTVL.

This rearrangement joins TRBV5-1 to TRBJ2-7, with TRBD2 as a possible D gene (6 bases). The ends were cut back, 0 bases at V and 1 base at J, with 11 bases in the middle. There are 15 residues in the CDR3. Germline lookup yields CDR1 SGHRS and CDR2 YFSETQ. CDR3 DNA sequence: TGCGCCAGCAGCTTGGAGCAGGGAGGATCCTACGAGCAGTACTTC. Its translation: CASSLEQGGSYEQYF.

The rearrangement links TRBV30 to TRBJ1-1; D is possibly TRBD1 (5 bases). CDR3 length: 14 residues. V lost 2 bases to trimming and J lost 9 bases, with 19 bases between them. The germline V gene has CDR1 GTSNPN and CDR2 SVGIG (reference sequence). For the CDR3, the DNA is TGTGCCTGGAGTACCATGGGGCAGTTGGGGAAAGCTTTCTTT. This translates into CAWSTMGQLGKAFF. The full variable domain, rest sourced from reference TRBV30 and TRBJ1-1, is SQTIHQWPATLVQPVGSPLSLECTVEGTSNPNLYWYRQAAGRGLQLLFYSVGIGQISSEVPQNLSASRPQDRQFILSSKKLLLSDSGFYLCAWSTMGQLGKAFFGQGTRLTVV.

The V call is TRBV4-3, the J call TRBJ1-2, with unresolved D. CDR1 and CDR2 (germline): LGHNA, YSLEER. The germline V and J ends were trimmed by 1 base and 4 bases, with 19 bases remaining between them. The length of the CDR3 is 17 residues. Written as DNA, the CDR3 is TGCGCCAGCAGCCAAGGGGCAAGGAATTCAGGATTCTATGGCTACACCTTC. Protein product: CASSQGARNSGFYGYTF.